Presented here are 27 T cell receptor beta chains from one specimen sequenced in a study of cytomegalovirus exposure and HLA in healthy donors. Repertoires were generated with immunoSEQ multiplex PCR, while TCRdb's copy carries only in-frame clones and drops some. The sample has about 260,000 clones, 90% seen once; the top ten hold under 4%. The sample comprised PBMCs. These receptor sequences come from a woman in her twenties or thirties in good health and CMV-seronegative.

The chain combines TRBV27 with TRBJ1-5; D is possibly TRBD1 (5 bases). The V gene lost 5 bases and the J gene lost 0 bases, with 14 bases spanning the gap. The CDR3 loop spans 16 amino acids. Germline assignment: CDR1 MNHEY and CDR2 SMNVEV (reference sequence). As DNA, the CDR3 is TGTGCCAGCAGTCCCTCGGGACGGTATAGCAATCAGCCCCAGCATTTT. It is translated as CASSPSGRYSNQPQHF.

The V call is TRBV7-9, the J call TRBJ2-7; 10 bases are a match to TRBD2. The CDR3 totals 16 residues. Germline CDR1 SEHNR, CDR2 FQNEAQ (reference sequence). The V segment lost 5 bases and the J segment 1 base; nucleotides outside the gene matches: 8. The CDR3: CASSETRTSGSYEQYF. CDR3 nucleotide sequence: TGTGCCAGCAGCGAAACCCGGACTAGCGGTTCCTACGAGCAGTACTTC.

The chain carries TRBV28 and TRBJ2-7; 11 nucleotides align to TRBD1. Germline loops: CDR1 MDHEN, CDR2 SYDVKM. This CDR3 contains 14 residues. The V segment lost 6 bases and the J segment 4 bases; nucleotides outside the gene matches: 5. The CDR3 DNA reads TGTGCCAGCAGAGCCGGGACAGGGGGGTACGAGCAGTACTTC. Translation: CASRAGTGGYEQYF.

This rearrangement joins TRBV11-2 to TRBJ2-7, with 8 nucleotides matching TRBD2. The CDR3 is made up of 15 amino acids. Trimming at V came to 3 bases and at J to 2 bases, leaving 6 bases not matched to a gene. Germline V gene sequence: CDR1 SGHAT, CDR2 FQNNGV. CDR3: CASSFSGTPPYEQYF. The DNA for the CDR3 is TGTGCCAGCAGCTTTAGCGGGACCCCACCCTACGAGCAGTACTTC.

The V and J genes are TRBV5-8 and TRBJ1-5, with 8 bases matching TRBD1. This CDR3 is built from 15 residues. Germline assignment: CDR1 SGHTS and CDR2 YDEGEE. The V gene end was trimmed by 2 bases and the J gene end by 5 bases; junction bases not matched to a gene: 6. The CDR3 sequence: CASSLTGGGYQPQHF. Here the CDR3 DNA reads TGTGCCAGCAGCTTAACAGGGGGGGGATATCAGCCCCAGCATTTT.

This chain links TRBV29-1 with TRBJ2-1, with a weak D call TRBD2 (5 bases). CDR3 length: 14 residues. Trimming took off 7 bases at V and 0 bases at J, with 13 bases between the two ends. Germline-derived CDR1 and CDR2 are SQVTM and ANQGSEA. The CDR3 protein is CSGSTGLSYNEQFF. The DNA of the CDR3 is TGCAGCGGTTCCACCGGACTCTCCTACAATGAGCAGTTCTTC.

This clone was detected a few times. The chain is built from TRBV18 and TRBJ2-7; D not resolved. Trimming stripped 2 bases from V and 3 bases from J, with 14 bases between. Germline-derived CDR1 and CDR2 are KGHSH and LQKENI. The CDR3 covers 15 residues. CDR3 loop: CASSPAAVLHYEQYF. Here the CDR3 DNA reads TGTGCCAGCTCACCAGCGGCAGTACTACACTACGAGCAGTACTTC.

This chain joins TRBV5-1 and TRBJ2-3; D unresolved. Looked up from germline, CDR1 is SGHRS and CDR2 is YFSETQ. The CDR3 is made up of 14 amino acids. Trimming took 3 bases from V and 4 from J, leaving 12 bases between them. The CDR3 bases are TGCGCCAGCAGCTCCTCCGCTTTCGCAGATACGCAGTATTTT. Residues: CASSSSAFADTQYF.

The chain has TRBV5-1 and TRBJ2-7; 7 bases agree with TRBD1. Trimming removed 3 bases from V and 5 bases from J; junction bases left unmatched: 14. Germline loops: CDR1 SGHRS, CDR2 YFSETQ. The CDR3 has 16 amino acids. CDR3 DNA: TGCGCCAGCAGCTCAATACCCCGGACAGGTAAGAACGAGCAGTACTTC. It codes for CASSSIPRTGKNEQYF.

The chain recombines TRBV4-1 with TRBJ2-7; possibly TRBD1 for D (5 bases). V was cut by 1 base and J by 3 bases, with 13 bases left in between. Germline CDR1 reads MGHRA; CDR2 reads YSYEKL. The CDR3 covers 15 residues. CDR3 region: CASSQVSQGNYEQYF. In DNA form, the CDR3 reads TGCGCCAGCAGCCAAGTATCCCAGGGCAACTACGAGCAGTACTTC.

This chain links TRBV4-3 with TRBJ2-7, with D possibly TRBD2 on 6 matching bases. Germline lookup yields CDR1 LGHNA and CDR2 YSLEER. This CDR3 is 15 amino acids long. Trimming removed 6 bases at V and 6 bases at J, with 21 bases between. The CDR3 DNA follows: TGCGCCAGCAGTCTGTCCCCGGAGGGCCTCCTCGAGCAGTACTTC. It specifies CASSLSPEGLLEQYF.

The rearrangement joins TRBV4-2 to TRBJ2-1; a weak D match, TRBD2 (6 bases). V lost 1 base to trimming and J lost 3 bases, with 16 bases between them. The CDR3 contains 17 residues. The germline CDR1 and CDR2 sequences are LGHNA and YNFKEQ. For the CDR3, the DNA is TGTGCCAGCAGCCAAGTGGAGACCCCCGGGAGCTACAATGAGCAGTTCTTC. Protein: CASSQVETPGSYNEQFF.

This chain connects TRBV7-6 to TRBJ2-6; 8 positions match TRBD1. CDR3 length: 15 amino acids. Losses at the gene ends were 5 bases for V and 3 bases for J; bases not matched to a gene: 3. Germline lookup yields CDR1 SGHVS and CDR2 FNYEAQ. DNA of the CDR3: TGTGCCAGCAGCCCCGGGACAGGTGGGGCCAACGTCCTGACTTTC. Translating it yields CASSPGTGGANVLTF.

The genes are TRBV28 and TRBJ1-5; D is perhaps TRBD1 (5 bases). V shed 7 bases and J shed 1 base, with 14 bases lying between them. The CDR3 contains 15 residues. Germline lookup yields CDR1 MDHEN and CDR2 SYDVKM. CDR3 in amino acids: CASIGQKGSNQPQHF. Here the CDR3 DNA reads TGTGCCAGCATCGGGCAGAAGGGGAGCAATCAGCCCCAGCATTTT.

The CDR3 sequence is CASSLEWSTDTQYF. The CDR3 DNA sequence: TGTGCCAGCAGTTTAGAGTGGAGCACAGATACGCAGTATTTT. This sequence joins TRBV27 and TRBJ2-3; D gene unclear. Germline CDR1 MNHEY, CDR2 SMNVEV (reference sequence). CDR3 size: 14 residues. Trimming stripped 2 bases from V and 0 bases from J, with 6 bases between.

The chain is built from TRBV5-4 and TRBJ2-7, with 11 bases fitting TRBD1. CDR1 and CDR2 (germline): SGHNT, YYREEE (reference sequence). CDR3 length: 14 residues. J lost 2 bases, V lost 4 bases, and 2 bases had no gene match. CDR3 loop: CASSPGQGAYEQYF. CDR3 nucleotides: TGTGCCAGCAGCCCGGGACAGGGGGCCTACGAGCAGTACTTC.

This chain connects TRBV19 to TRBJ2-7, with TRBD1 identical over 9 bases. The V segment lost 1 base and the J segment 4 bases; nucleotides outside the gene matches: 5. CDR3 length equals 15 residues. Germline CDR1 is LNHDA and CDR2 is SQIVND (reference sequence). The CDR3 DNA reads as TGTGCCAGTAGTATAGCTTGGACAGGGGTTTACGAGCAGTACTTC. This codes for CASSIAWTGVYEQYF.

The chain carries TRBV25-1 and TRBJ2-3; no clear D. Germline CDR1 is MGHDK and CDR2 is SYGVNS. The V gene lost 2 bases and the J gene lost 2 bases, with 14 bases spanning the gap. The CDR3 extends over 16 amino acids. This CDR3 reads CASSEHRAYDTDTQYF. Here the CDR3 DNA reads TGTGCCAGCAGTGAACACCGGGCCTACGACACAGATACGCAGTATTTT.

The chain joins TRBV27 to TRBJ2-5; 7 bases agree with TRBD2. The germline V gene has CDR1 MNHEY and CDR2 SMNVEV (reference sequence). CDR3 size: 14 residues. V lost 5 bases, J lost 4 bases, and 7 bases stayed unmatched. The CDR3 DNA sequence: TGTGCCAGCAGTCCTCAGACTAGCAGAGAGACCCAGTACTTC. Its translation is CASSPQTSRETQYF.

The V gene is TRBV30, the J gene TRBJ2-5, with TRBD1 identical over 9 bases. The J segment lost 2 bases and the V segment lost 4 bases, leaving 11 bases of the junction unmatched. Germline V gene sequence: CDR1 GTSNPN, CDR2 SVGIG (reference sequence). This CDR3 region has 16 residues. CDR3 sequence reads: CAWNWDRARAQETQYF. CDR3 nucleotides: TGTGCCTGGAACTGGGACAGGGCAAGAGCACAAGAGACCCAGTACTTC.

The chain combines TRBV7-2 with TRBJ2-3; D gene ambiguous. V dropped 4 bases and J dropped 0 bases, with 11 bases sitting between them. CDR3 length: 15 amino acids. CDR1 and CDR2 (germline): SGHTA, FQGNSA. The CDR3 sequence is CASSSNRRSTDTQYF. The CDR3, as DNA: TGTGCCAGCAGCTCAAATCGTAGGAGCACAGATACGCAGTATTTT.

V usage is TRBV6-5 and J usage is TRBJ2-7; D perhaps matches TRBD2 (6 bases). The germline V gene encodes CDR1 MNHEY and CDR2 SVGAGI. The CDR3 spans 14 residues. Trimming took off 5 bases at V and 0 bases at J, with 11 bases between the two ends. CDR3 region: CASSPAGFSYEQYF. CDR3 bases: TGTGCCAGCAGTCCCGCGGGGTTCTCCTACGAGCAGTACTTC.

The CDR3 spells CASSPVGVGSNQPQHF. The CDR3 DNA reads TGTGCCAGCAGCCCGGTAGGGGTGGGGAGCAATCAGCCCCAGCATTTT. The chain has TRBV5-8 and TRBJ1-5, with D possibly matching TRBD1 (5 bases). The germline CDR1 and CDR2 sequences are SGHTS and YDEGEE. V was shortened by 4 bases and J by 1 base, with 15 bases between the two germline ends. The CDR3 contains 16 residues.

CDR3 region: CASSLNPYSYEQYF. The CDR3, as DNA: TGTGCCAGTAGCCTGAATCCCTATTCCTACGAGCAGTACTTC. The J gene is TRBJ2-7, the V gene TRBV19; D gene ambiguous. This CDR3 has 14 amino acids. Germline CDR1 is LNHDA and CDR2 is SQIVND (reference sequence). Trimming left V 6 bases short and J 1 base short, with 13 bases between.

The chain joins TRBV18 to TRBJ2-7; D is ambiguous. This CDR3 is 12 amino acids long. Between the trimmed V and J ends, which lost 3 bases and 1 base, there was a span of 4 bases. The germline CDR1 and CDR2 sequences are KGHSH and LQKENI. The CDR3 DNA is TGTGCCAGCTCACCGACTTCCTACGAGCAGTACTTC. Translation: CASSPTSYEQYF.

The V gene is TRBV6-1, the J gene TRBJ2-6; D remains unclear. Trimming stripped 1 base from V and 4 bases from J, with 5 bases between. Germline assignment: CDR1 MNHNS and CDR2 SASEGT. The CDR3 is made up of 14 amino acids. The CDR3 DNA reads TGTGCCAGCAGTGAAGGTCTAGGGGCCAACGTCCTGACTTTC. It is translated as CASSEGLGANVLTF.

The chain is built from TRBV28 and TRBJ2-3; D is tentatively TRBD1 or TRBD2 (5 bases each). The CDR3 runs to 13 residues. Trimming stripped 4 bases from V and 7 bases from J, with 12 bases between. Germline CDR1 and CDR2: MDHEN and SYDVKM. CDR3 sequence reads: CASSSGRLYTQYF. The CDR3 nucleotides are TGTGCCAGCAGTTCGGGACGGCTTTATACGCAGTATTTT.